This T cell receptor (beta chain) appears in the sequencing data of a study of cytomegalovirus exposure and HLA in healthy donors. In the study overall: Earlier sequencing of 150 million to 200 million T cells yielded 95 million to 120 million unique TCR beta sequences.

Study-level results: In terms of immune exposure information, only CMV serostatus was available.

Germline V lookup: CDR1 SNHLY, CDR2 FYNNEI. This CDR3 region has 14 residues. Trimming removed 6 bases from V and 2 bases from J; junction bases left unmatched: 4. A word on this clone: Its antigen is not identified.

The PCR ran on 60 Vbeta and 13 Jbeta primers. TCRdb keeps only in-frame clones here, not all; method: immunoSEQ multiplex PCR. This sample carries 75,000 to 85,000 clones, with less than 0.65% going to the ten biggest clones. Source material: PBMCs. The sequence derives from a man between 45 and 60 years old in good health and CMV-seronegative. This sequence joins TRBV2 and TRBJ1-5, with 7 bases lining up with TRBD1. CDR3 coding DNA: TGTGCCAGCAGGACCAGGGGGGGCAATCAGCCCCAGCATTTT. Translated, it gives CASRTRGGNQPQHF.